Presented here are 32 T cell receptor beta chains from one specimen sequenced in a study of T cell clonality in common variable immunodeficiency. Whole-study findings and limits: Common variable immunodeficiency TCR beta sequences reportedly had fewer deletions and N-nucleotide insertions.

For these TCRs, the target antigens are not known. The table came from immunoSEQ multiplex PCR; TCRdb's copy has only in-frame clones and leaves some out. Reported are about 7,100 clones, none seen only once; the ten largest carry about 5%. The source material was peripheral blood mononuclear cells. These receptors came from a human donor with common variable immunodeficiency.

About this clone: The read ends 3 residues early relative to the CDR3; the germline J gene fills the gap. This chain links TRBV7-6 with TRBJ2-7; 7 bases align to TRBD2. The CDR3 has 15 amino acids. The germline V gene encodes CDR1 SGHVS and CDR2 FNYEAQ. Trimming at V came to 0 bases and at J to 3 bases, leaving 5 bases not matched to a gene. The DNA read from the CDR3 is TGTGCCAGCAGCTTAGCAACAGCGGGGAACTACGAG. It specifies CASSLATAGNYE. The entire CDR3 sequence reads CASSLATAGNYEQYF. Supplemented by reference TRBV7-6 and TRBJ2-7, the full variable domain reads GAGVSQSPRYKVTKRGQDVALRCDPISGHVSLYWYRQALGQGPEFLTYFNYEAQQDKSGLPNDRFSAERPEGSISTLTIQRTEQRDSAMYRCASSLATAGNYEQYFGPGTRLTVT.

As concerns this clone: The CDR3 is cut off 3 residues early in the read; its end comes from the germline J gene. The J gene is TRBJ2-3, the V gene TRBV18; D ambiguous. CDR3 length: 11 residues. CDR1 and CDR2 (germline): KGHSH, LQKENI. Trimming removed 8 bases at V and 2 bases at J, with 5 bases between. The CDR3 protein is CASAYTDTQYF. The sequenced CDR3 bases are TGTGCCAGCGCCTACACAGATACG. The entire variable domain, with the rest obtained from reference TRBV18 and TRBJ2-3, is as follows: NAGVMQNPRHLVRRRGQEARLRCSPMKGHSHVYWYRQLPEEGLKFMVYLQKENIIDESGMPKERFSAEFPKEGPSILRIQQVVRGDSAAYFCASAYTDTQYFGPGTRLTVL.

Concerning this clone itself: The read falls 3 residues short of the CDR3 end, and the missing part is taken from the germline J gene. This chain joins TRBV2 and TRBJ1-1; D gene unclear. This CDR3 is built from 11 residues. The V and J ends lost 7 bases and 4 bases respectively, with 7 bases between them. Germline CDR1 SNHLY, CDR2 FYNNEI. The DNA read from the CDR3 is TGTGCCAGCACCCTCGGCACTGAA. Its protein product is CASTLGTE. The complete CDR3 reads CASTLGTEAFF. Together with reference TRBV2 and TRBJ1-1, the CDR3 gives the full variable domain: EPEVTQTPSHQVTQMGQEVILRCVPISNHLYFYWYRQILGQKVEFLVSFYNNEISEKSEIFDDQFSVERPDGSNFTLKIRSTKLEDSAMYFCASTLGTEAFFGQGTRLTVV.

In its sample, this clone was seen a few times. Read sequence stops 3 residues before the CDR3 end, and the germline J gene provides the missing end. The chain carries TRBV7-9 and TRBJ2-5, with 7 bases identical to TRBD1. With 6 bases clipped from V and 1 base from J, the junction kept 2 bases outside the gene matches. This CDR3 is 13 amino acids long. Germline V gene sequence: CDR1 SEHNR, CDR2 FQNEAQ (reference sequence). Incomplete CDR3 DNA: TGTGCCAGCAGGACAGGGATCCAAGAGACC. It codes for CASRTGIQET. The entire CDR3 sequence reads CASRTGIQETQYF.

A remark on this clone: The read ends 3 residues shy of where the CDR3 ends; the end is completed using the germline J gene. This chain links TRBV19 with TRBJ1-6; 9 bases agree with TRBD1. Trimming took 7 bases from V and 7 from J; bases not matched to a gene: 11. There are 16 residues in the CDR3. From germline, CDR1 is LNHDA and CDR2 SQIVND (reference sequence). CDR3: CASTQTGGTRNSPLHF. The sequenced CDR3 bases are TGTGCCAGTACACAGACAGGGGGTACGAGGAATTCACCC.

Within the sample, this clone is medium-sized. The read gets to within 3 residues of the CDR3 end, and the germline J gene fills in the rest. The gene calls are TRBV2 and TRBJ2-1; D perhaps matches TRBD2 (6 bases). Germline CDR1 and CDR2: SNHLY and FYNNEI. The CDR3 extends over 14 amino acids. The germline V and J ends were trimmed by 4 bases and 5 bases, with 12 bases remaining between them. The CDR3 spells CASSGGTLHNEQFF. Partial CDR3 DNA: TGTGCCAGCAGTGGGGGGACTCTTCACAATGAG.

For this clone: The read halts 3 residues ahead of the CDR3 end, with the missing end drawn from the germline J gene. The chain couples TRBV6-1 to TRBJ2-7, with D perhaps TRBD1 or TRBD2 (5 bases each). Germline-derived CDR1 and CDR2 are MNHNS and SASEGT. V gave up 0 bases and J gave up 0 bases, with 9 bases separating them. CDR3 length equals 15 residues. CDR3 DNA, as far as it was read: TGTGCCAGCAGTGAAGCGGCAGGGAGCTCCTACGAG. Encoded protein: CASSEAAGSSYE. The entire CDR3 is CASSEAAGSSYEQYF.

The CDR3 region is CARSSKPLTGEDTEAFF. The DNA read from the CDR3 is TGTGCCAGAAGCAGCAAACCCCTGACAGGGGAAGACACTGAA. This sequence joins TRBV5-3 and TRBJ1-1; 8 bases line up with TRBD1. Read coverage stops 3 residues before the CDR3 terminus; the germline J gene supplies the remainder. TRBV5-3 is an open reading frame, and its role is uncertain. The CDR3 extends over 17 amino acids. V lost 4 bases, J lost 3 bases, and 14 bases stayed unmatched.

Regarding this clone: The missing CDR3 end, 3 residues past where the read stops, is filled in from the germline J gene. The chain employs TRBV19 and TRBJ2-2, with 8 bases identical to TRBD1. The CDR3 spans 15 residues. The V gene's germline CDR1 is LNHDA and CDR2 SQIVND (reference sequence). The J segment lost 5 bases and the V segment lost 4 bases, leaving 6 bases of the junction unmatched. CDR3 sequence reads: CASSTGQGWTGELFF. The sequenced CDR3 bases are TGTGCCAGTAGTACCGGACAGGGATGGACCGGGGAG.

Judged by abundance, this clone is large. The DNA ends 3 residues before the CDR3 does, and the rest of the CDR3 is filled in from the germline J gene. This chain links TRBV9 with TRBJ2-2; TRBD1 aligns across 7 bases. Germline V gene data show CDR1 as SGDLS and CDR2 as YYNGEE. The CDR3 length is 16 residues. V was pared by 3 bases and J by 5 bases, with 10 bases of the junction left unmatched. CDR3 bases read: TGTGCCAGCAGCGACCCCCTGCAGGGGGAAACCGGGGAG. It yields the protein CASSDPLQGETGE. The CDR3 in full is CASSDPLQGETGELFF.

The CDR3 here is CASSLGLATAYEQYF. CDR3 DNA, as far as it was read: TGTGCCAGCAGCTTAGGACTAGCGACTGCATACGAG. The V and J genes are TRBV7-2 and TRBJ2-7; 8 bases match TRBD2. The read gets to within 3 residues of the CDR3 end, and the germline J gene fills in the rest. The germline gives CDR1 SGHTA, CDR2 FQGNSA. This CDR3 contains 15 residues. V shed 1 base, J shed 4 bases, and the junction held 6 bases outside the gene matches.

Turning to this clone: The CDR3 is cut off 3 residues early in the read; its end comes from the germline J gene. J is TRBJ2-3 and V is TRBV18; TRBD1 matches 9 bases. Trimming cost V 3 bases and J 4 bases; bases outside gene matches: 14. The CDR3 has 18 residues. In germline, CDR1 is KGHSH, CDR2 LQKENI. The CDR3 here is CASSPKTGGLYFPDTQYF. The CDR3 DNA, read in part, is TGTGCCAGCTCACCCAAGACAGGGGGTCTGTATTTTCCAGATACG.

In the case of this clone: Sequencing ends 3 residues short of the CDR3 end; the germline J gene provides the rest. The chain employs TRBV19 and TRBJ2-6; maybe TRBD1 (5 bases). Trimming shortened V by 2 bases and J by 3 bases, and 11 bases separated the two germline ends. Germline CDR1 reads LNHDA; CDR2 reads SQIVND (reference sequence). The CDR3 runs 16 residues. The CDR3 region is CASSILSRDGANVLTF. The DNA read from the CDR3 is TGTGCCAGTAGTATACTTTCCAGGGATGGGGCCAACGTC.

Only a few counts were recorded for this clone. One end of the junction is discordant with germline, which a read error may explain. The CDR3 is cut off 3 residues early in the read; its end comes from the germline J gene. The chain joins TRBV19 to TRBJ2-6; 9 bases map to TRBD1. Looked up from germline, CDR1 is LNHDA and CDR2 is SQIVND (reference sequence). This CDR3 has 16 amino acids. CDR3 in amino acids: CASSLDRGSGANVLTF. The CDR3 bases that were read are TGTGCCAGTAGTCTAGACAGGGGGTCTGGGGCCAACGTC. Drawing the rest from reference TRBV19 and TRBJ2-6, the complete variable domain is DGGITQSPKYLFRKEGQNVTLSCEQNLNHDAMYWYRQDPGQGLRLIYYSQIVNDFQKGDIAEGYSVSREKKESFPLTVTSAQKNPTAFYLCASSLDRGSGANVLTFGAGSRLTVL.

Of note for this clone: The read ends 3 residues shy of where the CDR3 ends; the end is completed using the germline J gene. The rearrangement joins TRBV19 to TRBJ2-3; 10 bases map to TRBD2. Trimming took 8 bases from V and 4 from J; bases not matched to a gene: 6. Germline CDR1 reads LNHDA; CDR2 reads SQIVND (reference sequence). This CDR3 spans 14 amino acids. This CDR3 is CASFSGRAADTQYF. CDR3 bases read: TGTGCCAGTTTCAGCGGGAGGGCCGCAGATACG.

This clone was detected a few times. The sequenced fragment ends 3 residues before the CDR3 boundary, so the rest is inferred from the germline J gene. The chain links TRBV19 to TRBJ2-3, with 8 bases identical to TRBD2. V gave up 10 bases and J gave up 3 bases; unmatched junction bases: 6. Germline CDR1 and CDR2: LNHDA and SQIVND (reference sequence). This CDR3 comprises 13 residues. The covered CDR3 bases are TGTGCCACCGGGGGGGGGCTGACAGATACG. Translation: CATGGGLTDT. The whole CDR3 sequence is CATGGGLTDTQYF.

Concerning this clone itself: The read halts 3 residues ahead of the CDR3 end, with the missing end drawn from the germline J gene. The chain uses TRBV5-1 and TRBJ2-5, with D perhaps matching TRBD1 (6 bases). The V end lost 4 bases, the J end lost 2 bases, and 27 bases lay between the germline ends. CDR1 is SGHRS and CDR2 is YFSETQ in the germline V gene. CDR3 size: 19 residues. The covered CDR3 bases are TGCGCCAGCAGCCCACCCCCGGGCCCAGGGGCCTCGGGTCAAGAGACC. Its protein is CASSPPPGPGASGQET. Given in full, the CDR3 is CASSPPPGPGASGQETQYF.

This clone appeared a few times. The CDR3 end lies 3 residues beyond the end of the read and is filled in from the germline J gene. The chain uses TRBV6-4 and TRBJ2-1, with 7 bases matching TRBD2. The CDR3 runs 15 residues. Per the germline V gene, CDR1 is MRHNA and CDR2 is SNTAGT. J was trimmed by 4 bases and V by 0 bases; bases with no gene match: 3. The DNA read from the CDR3 is TGTGCCAGCAGTGACTCGAGCGGGACTTACAATGAG. It codes for CASSDSSGTYNE. The CDR3 in its entirety is CASSDSSGTYNEQFF.

As concerns this clone: The DNA ends 3 residues before the CDR3 does, and the rest of the CDR3 is filled in from the germline J gene. V and J are TRBV7-2 and TRBJ2-5, with 7 nucleotides matching TRBD1. This CDR3 is 15 amino acids long. The V and J ends lost 2 bases and 1 base, in that order; junction bases with no gene match: 4. The germline CDR1 and CDR2 sequences are SGHTA and FQGNSA. The CDR3 sequence: CASSLIGQAQETQYF. CDR3 bases read: TGTGCCAGCAGCTTAATAGGACAGGCCCAAGAGACC.

On this clone itself: The CDR3 extends 3 residues past the end of the read, so its final part is completed from the germline J gene. The V call is TRBV7-9, the J call TRBJ1-1, with D possibly matching TRBD1 (6 bases). The CDR3 runs 15 residues. The germline V and J ends were trimmed by 7 bases and 1 base, with 16 bases remaining between them. Per germline, CDR1 SEHNR and CDR2 FQNEAQ (reference sequence). The CDR3 DNA, read in part, is TGTGCCAGCACACTGGGGCGGGGGGCGAACACTGAA. Amino acids: CASTLGRGANTE. The complete CDR3 reads CASTLGRGANTEAFF.

This clone was seen a handful of times. With the read ending 3 residues before the CDR3 end, the germline J gene is used to fill in that end. The chain joins TRBV7-9 to TRBJ1-4, with TRBD1 identical over 8 bases. Germline CDR1 reads SEHNR; CDR2 reads FQNEAQ (reference sequence). Germline trimming cut 5 bases from V and 8 bases from J; bases unmatched to any gene: 7. CDR3 size: 14 residues. CDR3 sequence reads: CASSPQGGGEKLFF. The CDR3 bases that were read are TGTGCCAGCAGCCCACAGGGGGGAGGGGAAAAA.

On this clone itself: Coverage ceases 3 residues before the CDR3 finishes, and the germline J gene fills in the end. The chain couples TRBV7-9 to TRBJ1-6; TRBD1 is a possible D gene (6 bases). Trimming removed 5 bases at V and 12 bases at J, with 17 bases between. Germline CDR1 and CDR2: SEHNR and FQNEAQ (reference sequence). This CDR3 spans 14 amino acids. The DNA read from the CDR3 is TGTGCCAGCAGCCCCCAACAGGGTTTGGAACCC. Its protein is CASSPQQGLEP. The entire CDR3 reads CASSPQQGLEPLHF. The variable domain in full, completed from reference TRBV7-9 and TRBJ1-6, reads DTGVSQNPRHKITKRGQNVTFRCDPISEHNRLYWYRQTLGQGPEFLTYFQNEAQLEKSRLLSDRFSAERPKGSFSTLEIQRTEQGDSAMYLCASSPQQGLEPLHFGNGTRLTVT.

This clone came up a few times. The read terminates 3 residues before the CDR3 end, so the remaining end is supplied by the germline J gene. The rearrangement links TRBV19 to TRBJ1-6, with D perhaps TRBD1 (6 bases). The germline V gene has CDR1 LNHDA and CDR2 SQIVND (reference sequence). The CDR3 has 18 residues. V lost 2 bases, J lost 0 bases, and 14 bases lay in between. The chain's CDR3 is CASSIYPDRSSYNSPLHF. Partial CDR3 DNA: TGTGCCAGTAGTATATACCCGGACAGAAGCTCCTATAATTCACCC.

With respect to this clone: The read terminates 3 residues ahead of where the CDR3 ends, so the germline J gene completes it. J is TRBJ2-2 and V is TRBV5-1, with 9 nucleotides matching TRBD1. Germline V gene data show CDR1 as SGHRS and CDR2 as YFSETQ. The CDR3 totals 16 residues. J gave up 6 bases and V 0 bases, and 6 bases lay outside the gene matches. Partial CDR3 DNA: TGCGCCAGCAGCTTGGCGGGGACAGGGAAACCCGGGGAG. Translated, it gives CASSLAGTGKPGE. In full, the CDR3 is CASSLAGTGKPGELFF.

Points on this clone: The CDR3 end falls 3 residues outside the read, so it is completed with the germline J gene. The chain is built from TRBV7-2 and TRBJ2-1; no firm D call. Germline values: CDR1 SGHTA, CDR2 FQGNSA. CDR3 length: 13 residues. V was pared by 5 bases and J by 7 bases, with 12 bases between. The covered CDR3 bases are TGTGCCAGCAGCCCCAGTGCAGGTAATGAG. The encoded protein is CASSPSAGNE. The whole CDR3 region reads CASSPSAGNEQFF.

Comment on this clone: The read terminates 3 residues before the CDR3 end, so the remaining end is supplied by the germline J gene. The V and J genes are TRBV7-8 and TRBJ2-5, with TRBD2 as a possible D gene (6 bases). Germline V gene sequence: CDR1 SGHVS, CDR2 FQNEAQ. The length of the CDR3 is 15 residues. The V and J ends lost 3 bases and 4 bases respectively, with 15 bases between them. This CDR3 is CASSFFGGGRETQYF. The sequenced part of the CDR3 DNA is TGTGCCAGCAGCTTCTTCGGGGGTGGTCGAGAGACC.

The CDR3 bases that were read are TGTGCCAGCAGACAGGAGGACGGCTACAATGAG. Encoded protein: CASRQEDGYNE. The full CDR3 protein is CASRQEDGYNEQFF. The chain employs TRBV7-9 and TRBJ2-1; D could derive from TRBD1 or TRBD2 (5 bases each). The read falls 3 residues short of the CDR3 end, and the missing part is taken from the germline J gene. V was pared by 6 bases and J by 3 bases, with 12 bases between. CDR3 size: 14 residues. Per germline, CDR1 SEHNR and CDR2 FQNEAQ (reference sequence).

Remarks on this clone: The missing CDR3 end, 3 residues past where the read stops, is filled in from the germline J gene. The rearrangement joins TRBV19 to TRBJ2-5; D not certain. Trimming cost V 3 bases and J 5 bases, with 10 bases left between them. The CDR3 loop spans 13 amino acids. Germline loops: CDR1 LNHDA, CDR2 SQIVND (reference sequence). CDR3 bases read: TGTGCCAGTAGTATTTTTCCATTGGAGACC. It is translated as CASSIFPLET. Given in full, the CDR3 is CASSIFPLETQYF.

As concerns this clone: The read ends 3 residues shy of where the CDR3 ends; the end is completed using the germline J gene. This chain connects TRBV18 to TRBJ2-5, with 10 bases matching TRBD1. CDR3 length equals 13 residues. Trimming at V came to 3 bases and at J to 7 bases, leaving 2 bases not matched to a gene. Germline CDR1 KGHSH, CDR2 LQKENI. The CDR3 region is CASSPRDRGTQYF. CDR3 bases read: TGTGCCAGCTCACCGAGGGACAGGGGGACC.

This clone was detected only a few times. Read coverage stops 3 residues before the CDR3 terminus; the germline J gene supplies the remainder. J is TRBJ2-3 and V is TRBV2; 9 bases map to TRBD2. From germline, CDR1 is SNHLY and CDR2 FYNNEI. V shed 6 bases and J 3 bases; nucleotides not matched to a gene: 4. This CDR3 spans 14 amino acids. The CDR3 is CASSFSGSTDTQYF. Partial CDR3 DNA: TGTGCCAGCAGCTTTAGCGGGAGTACAGATACG. Supplemented by reference TRBV2 and TRBJ2-3, the full variable domain reads EPEVTQTPSHQVTQMGQEVILRCVPISNHLYFYWYRQILGQKVEFLVSFYNNEISEKSEIFDDQFSVERPDGSNFTLKIRSTKLEDSAMYFCASSFSGSTDTQYFGPGTRLTVL.

A word on this clone: The sequence runs out 3 residues before the end of the CDR3; the remainder is reconstructed from the germline J gene. The chain is built from TRBV7-2 and TRBJ2-3, with 9 bases matching TRBD2. The CDR3 has 15 amino acids. V shed 6 bases, J shed 2 bases, and the junction held 6 bases outside the gene matches. Looked up from germline, CDR1 is SGHTA and CDR2 is FQGNSA. The sequenced CDR3 bases are TGTGCCAGCAGTCCGTCTAGCGGGGCCACAGATACG. Its translation: CASSPSSGATDT. The complete CDR3 protein is CASSPSSGATDTQYF.

To note about this clone: The CDR3 end is not reached by the read, which stops 3 residues before it; the germline J gene fills it in. This sequence joins TRBV6-1 and TRBJ2-5; the match to TRBD2 covers 12 bases. Germline V gene lookup returns CDR1 MNHNS and CDR2 SASEGT. This CDR3 comprises 17 residues. V was pared by 2 bases and J by 5 bases, with 9 bases of the junction left unmatched. This CDR3 is CASSENGGLAGSETQYF. CDR3 bases read: TGTGCCAGCAGTGAAAATGGAGGACTAGCGGGAAGCGAGACC.